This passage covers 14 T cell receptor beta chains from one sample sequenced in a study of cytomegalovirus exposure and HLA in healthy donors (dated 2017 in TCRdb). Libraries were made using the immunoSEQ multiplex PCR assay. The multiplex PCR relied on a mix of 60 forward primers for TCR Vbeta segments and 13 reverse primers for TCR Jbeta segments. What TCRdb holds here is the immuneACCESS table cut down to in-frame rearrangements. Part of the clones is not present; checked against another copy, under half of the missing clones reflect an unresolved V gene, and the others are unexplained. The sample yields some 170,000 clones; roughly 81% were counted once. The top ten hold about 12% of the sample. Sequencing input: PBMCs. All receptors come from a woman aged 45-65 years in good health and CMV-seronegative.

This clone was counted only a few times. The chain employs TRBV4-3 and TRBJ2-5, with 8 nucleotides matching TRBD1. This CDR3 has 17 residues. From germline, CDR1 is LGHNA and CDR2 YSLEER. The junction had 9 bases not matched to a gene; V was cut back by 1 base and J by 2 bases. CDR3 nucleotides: TGCGCCAGCAGCCAAGGTCCAGGGGGCCGCACACAAGAGACCCAGTACTTC. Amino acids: CASSQGPGGRTQETQYF.

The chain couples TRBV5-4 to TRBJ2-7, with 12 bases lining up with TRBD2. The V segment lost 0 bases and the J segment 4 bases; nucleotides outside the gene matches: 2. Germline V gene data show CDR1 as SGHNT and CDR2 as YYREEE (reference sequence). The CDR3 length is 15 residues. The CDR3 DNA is TGTGCCAGCAGCTTGGGGGGACTAGCGGGTTACGAGCAGTACTTC. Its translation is CASSLGGLAGYEQYF. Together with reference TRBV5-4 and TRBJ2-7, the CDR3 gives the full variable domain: ETGVTQSPTHLIKTRGQQVTLRCSSQSGHNTVSWYQQALGQGPQFIFQYYREEENGRGNFPPRFSGLQFPNYSSELNVNALELDDSALYLCASSLGGLAGYEQYFGPGTRLTVT.

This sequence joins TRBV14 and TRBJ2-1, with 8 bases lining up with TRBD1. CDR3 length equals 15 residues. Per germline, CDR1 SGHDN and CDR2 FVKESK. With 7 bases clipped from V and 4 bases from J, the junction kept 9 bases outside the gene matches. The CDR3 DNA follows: TGTGCCAGCAACCCCCCAGGGGGCAAGTACAATGAGCAGTTCTTC. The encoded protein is CASNPPGGKYNEQFF.

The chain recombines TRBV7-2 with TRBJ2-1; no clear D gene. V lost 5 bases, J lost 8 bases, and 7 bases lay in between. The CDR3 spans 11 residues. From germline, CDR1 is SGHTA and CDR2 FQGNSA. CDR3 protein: CASSAFDEQFF. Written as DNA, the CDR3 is TGTGCCAGCAGCGCGTTCGATGAGCAGTTCTTC. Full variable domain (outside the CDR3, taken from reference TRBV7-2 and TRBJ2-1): GAGVSQSPSNKVTEKGKDVELRCDPISGHTALYWYRQSLGQGLEFLIYFQGNSAPDKSGLPSDRFSAERTGGSVSTLTIQRTQQEDSAVYLCASSAFDEQFFGPGTRLTVL.

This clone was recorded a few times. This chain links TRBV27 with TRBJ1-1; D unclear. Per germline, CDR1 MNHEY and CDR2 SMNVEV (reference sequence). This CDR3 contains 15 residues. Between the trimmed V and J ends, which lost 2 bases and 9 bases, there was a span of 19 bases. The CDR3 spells CASSLALSLPDKAFF. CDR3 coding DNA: TGTGCCAGCAGTTTAGCGCTGTCTCTTCCCGATAAAGCTTTCTTT.

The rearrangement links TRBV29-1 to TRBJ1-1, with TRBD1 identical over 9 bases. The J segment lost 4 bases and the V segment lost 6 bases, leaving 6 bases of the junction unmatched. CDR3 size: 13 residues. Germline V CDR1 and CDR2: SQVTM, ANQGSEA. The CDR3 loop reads CSVQGAWGTEAFF. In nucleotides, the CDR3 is TGCAGCGTACAGGGGGCTTGGGGCACTGAAGCTTTCTTT.

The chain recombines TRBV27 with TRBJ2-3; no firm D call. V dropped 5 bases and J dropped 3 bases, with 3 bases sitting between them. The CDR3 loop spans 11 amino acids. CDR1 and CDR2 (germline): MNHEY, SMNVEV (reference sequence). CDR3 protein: CASSPTDTQYF. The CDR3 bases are TGTGCCAGCAGTCCGACAGATACGCAGTATTTT.

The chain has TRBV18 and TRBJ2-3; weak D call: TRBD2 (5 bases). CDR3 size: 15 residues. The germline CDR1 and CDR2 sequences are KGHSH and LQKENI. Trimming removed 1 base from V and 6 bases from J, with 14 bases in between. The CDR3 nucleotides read TGTGCCAGCTCACCACGAGCGGACCCACGGGATACGCAGTATTTT. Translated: CASSPRADPRDTQYF.

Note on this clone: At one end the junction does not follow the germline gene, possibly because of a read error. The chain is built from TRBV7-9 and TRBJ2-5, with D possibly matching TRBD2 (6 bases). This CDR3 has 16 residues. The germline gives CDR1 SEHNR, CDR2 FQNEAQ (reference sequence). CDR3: CSSSLVPSEEAETQYF. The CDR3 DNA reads TGTTCCAGCAGCTTAGTCCCTAGCGAGGAGGCGGAGACCCAGTACTTC. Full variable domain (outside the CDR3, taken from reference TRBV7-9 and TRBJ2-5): DTGVSQNPRHKITKRGQNVTFRCDPISEHNRLYWYRQTLGQGPEFLTYFQNEAQLEKSRLLSDRFSAERPKGSFSTLEIQRTEQGDSAMYLCSSSLVPSEEAETQYFGPGTRLLVL.

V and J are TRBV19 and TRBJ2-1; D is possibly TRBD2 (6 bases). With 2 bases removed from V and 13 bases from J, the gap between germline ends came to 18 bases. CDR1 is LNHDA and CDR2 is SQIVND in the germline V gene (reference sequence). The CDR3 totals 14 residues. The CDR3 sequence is CASSIRVPGLTQFF. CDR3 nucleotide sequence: TGTGCCAGTAGTATAAGGGTCCCGGGACTTACCCAGTTCTTC.

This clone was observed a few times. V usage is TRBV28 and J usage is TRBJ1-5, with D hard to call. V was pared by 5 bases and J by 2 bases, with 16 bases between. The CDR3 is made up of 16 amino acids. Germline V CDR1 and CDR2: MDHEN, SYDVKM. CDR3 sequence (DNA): TGTGCCAGCAGTGCCGGGTATGGGAGAGGCAATCAGCCCCAGCATTTT. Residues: CASSAGYGRGNQPQHF.

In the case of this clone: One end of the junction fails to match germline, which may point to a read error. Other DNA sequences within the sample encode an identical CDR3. CDR3 protein: CASSARLAGGRDEQYF. In DNA, the CDR3 is TGCGCCAGCAGTGCAAGACTAGCGGGAGGGCGCGACGAACAGTACTTC. The genes are TRBV10-1 and TRBJ2-7, with 14 bases lining up with TRBD2. This CDR3 contains 16 residues. Germline loops: CDR1 WNHNN, CDR2 SYGVQD (reference sequence).

This CDR3 is CATSRGTSGRRAETQYF. CDR3 DNA sequence: TGTGCCACCAGCAGAGGGACTAGCGGGAGGAGGGCGGAGACCCAGTACTTC. The chain carries TRBV15 and TRBJ2-5; 14 bases fit TRBD2. V lost 1 base to trimming and J lost 5 bases; unmatched junction nucleotides: 6. This CDR3 has 17 amino acids. The germline V gene has CDR1 LNHNV and CDR2 YYDKDF (reference sequence).

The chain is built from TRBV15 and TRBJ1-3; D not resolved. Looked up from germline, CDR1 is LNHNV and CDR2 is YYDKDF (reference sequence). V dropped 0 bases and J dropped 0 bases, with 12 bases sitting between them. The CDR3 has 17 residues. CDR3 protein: CATSREEVFSSGNTIYF. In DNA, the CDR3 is TGTGCCACCAGCAGAGAAGAGGTTTTTAGCTCTGGAAACACCATATATTTT.